The T cell receptor (beta chain) under discussion was sequenced for a study of PD-1 blockade in classical Hodgkin lymphoma. General study points: The origin of the repertoire differences remains undefined, with disease activity or prior therapy as possible causes. Reported baseline diversity: healthy donors highest, relapsed/refractory patients lowest. Diversity similar to that of newly diagnosed patients was seen at baseline in complete responders. Researchers reported that CD4+ TCR diversity, though not CD8+, rose significantly by C4D1.

Autologous stem cell transplantation was followed by relapse in every patient, and brentuximab vedotin exposure varied. Only in-frame clones appear in the TCRdb table, and some are missing; sequencing was by immunoSEQ multiplex PCR. The sample has 66,000 or so clones; 71% are singletons. V gave up 5 bases and J gave up 3 bases, with 7 bases separating them. The CDR3 has 12 amino acids. The germline V gene encodes CDR1 SGHRS and CDR2 YFSETQ. With respect to this clone: Its cognate antigen is unknown.

The receptor comes from a human donor with classical Hodgkin lymphoma. Sequenced here: peripheral blood mononuclear cells (PBMCs), sampled before the second cycle of nivolumab. The J gene is TRBJ2-3, the V gene TRBV5-1; D unclear. The CDR3: CASRSPTDTQYF. Written as DNA, the CDR3 is TGCGCCAGCAGGTCTCCGACAGATACGCAGTATTTT.